This T cell receptor (beta chain) was observed in a study of blood T cells in healthy people across ages. About the research overall: About one barcoded beta molecule per two T cells came from capture by template switching.

The germline gives CDR1 DFQATT, CDR2 SNEGSKA (reference sequence). The CDR3 is made up of 16 amino acids. This clonotype was recorded a few times. An end of the junction does not agree with germline; a read error may underlie this. Primed by a sample-barcoded 5' primer and a J-beta primer mix, a second PCR proceeded for roughly 6 to 12 cycles. TCRdb reanalysed the 5' RACE reads using MiXCR and keeps one entry per CDR3 protein. The sample lists 500,000 to 550,000 distinct CDR3 sequences, nearly 25% seen once, with 7.5% to 9% in the top ten. These sequences were also reported in another study, on T cells of mothers and their children.

The sequence derives from a boy aged 5-17 years in good health. The chain uses TRBV20-1 and TRBJ1-1, with D perhaps matching TRBD1 (5 bases). Material for sequencing was blood. The CDR3 region has the DNA TGCAGTGCTAGCCCGACTATCCAGGGTGGGAACGCTGAAGCTTTCTTT. Protein sequence: CSASPTIQGGNAEAFF.